These T cell receptor beta chains were read from a single sample in a study of T cells after yellow fever vaccination. Using its own MiXCR run on the 5' RACE reads, TCRdb lists one record per CDR3 protein. The sample includes some 240,000 distinct CDR3 sequences, approximately 3.3% of them seen just once. Source: CD4+ T cells sorted from PBMCs, taken 10 days after the yellow fever booster vaccination. These receptors came from a man between 18 and 35 years old who received the YFV17D yellow fever vaccine. Both conserved end residues are part of each CDR3. Each record gives: clone size, D gene, J gene, V gene, CDR3 DNA, CDR3 protein. The D gene is left open where the match is weak. Clone size is shown for a subset of rows, as once, few, many or a class of expanded clone.

clone_size: many
d_call: TRBD2
j_call: TRBJ2-2
v_call: TRBV4-2
cdr3_nt: TGTGCCAGCAGCCAGATAGCGGGGGAACTAAACACCGGGGAGCTGTTTTTT
cdr3_aa: CASSQIAGELNTGELFF

clone_size: many
d_call: NA
j_call: TRBJ2-7
v_call: TRBV6-2/TRBV6-3
cdr3_nt: TGTGCCAGCACTTCGGCGCAGGGGACCTCCTACGAGCAGTACTTC
cdr3_aa: CASTSAQGTSYEQYF

clone_size: many
d_call: NA
j_call: TRBJ1-6
v_call: TRBV7-2
cdr3_nt: TGTGCCAGCAGGCCCGACAGAAGCAATTCACCCCTCCACTTT
cdr3_aa: CASRPDRSNSPLHF

clone_size: few
d_call: NA
j_call: TRBJ2-3
v_call: TRBV27
cdr3_nt: TGTGCCAGCATGCAACACCGCACAGATACGCAGTATTTT
cdr3_aa: CASMQHRTDTQYF

clone_size: NA
d_call: NA
j_call: TRBJ2-3
v_call: TRBV19
cdr3_nt: TGTGCCAGTAGCACTCCTAGAGGCTACACAGATACGCAGTATTTT
cdr3_aa: CASSTPRGYTDTQYF

clone_size: NA
d_call: TRBD2
j_call: TRBJ2-1
v_call: TRBV7-9
cdr3_nt: TGTGCCAGCAGCTTAGGGGGCCTGCTAGCGGGGGGACACAATGAGCAGTTCTTC
cdr3_aa: CASSLGGLLAGGHNEQFF

clone_size: many
d_call: NA
j_call: TRBJ2-6
v_call: TRBV11-2
cdr3_nt: TGTGCCAGCAGCTCAAGGACACTCTCTGGGGCCAACGTCCTGACTTTC
cdr3_aa: CASSSRTLSGANVLTF

clone_size: few
d_call: TRBD2
j_call: TRBJ2-3
v_call: TRBV20-1
cdr3_nt: TGCAGTGCCCCTAGCGGGGGGAAAGATACGCAGTATTTT
cdr3_aa: CSAPSGGKDTQYF

clone_size: NA
d_call: NA
j_call: TRBJ1-1
v_call: TRBV15
cdr3_nt: TGTGCCACCAGCAGAGGACGGTTGAACACTGAAGCTTTCTTT
cdr3_aa: CATSRGRLNTEAFF

clone_size: many
d_call: TRBD2
j_call: TRBJ2-4
v_call: TRBV4-1
cdr3_nt: TGCGCCAGCAGCCAGGGGCTGGGACTAGCGGGGGGGAATCGAACGCTTCTAGCCAAAAACATTCAGTACTTC
cdr3_aa: CASSQGLGLAGGNRTLLAKNIQYF

clone_size: NA
d_call: TRBD2
j_call: TRBJ2-3
v_call: TRBV10-2
cdr3_nt: TGCGCCACCGGAACCCGGGGGACTATCACAGATACGCAGTATTTT
cdr3_aa: CATGTRGTITDTQYF

clone_size: many
d_call: NA
j_call: TRBJ2-3
v_call: TRBV24-1
cdr3_nt: TGTGCCACCAGTGCCCTTTCCCTCTCGAGGCTTTTT
cdr3_aa: CATSALSLSRLF

clone_size: few
d_call: NA
j_call: TRBJ2-5
v_call: TRBV7-8
cdr3_nt: TGTGCCAGCAGCTTCGTGACAGGAAGGGGGGAGACCCAGTACTTC
cdr3_aa: CASSFVTGRGETQYF

clone_size: NA
d_call: NA
j_call: TRBJ1-2
v_call: TRBV12-3/TRBV12-4
cdr3_nt: TGTGCCAGCAGTATCGGACAAGACTATGGCTACACCTTC
cdr3_aa: CASSIGQDYGYTF

clone_size: many
d_call: NA
j_call: TRBJ1-3
v_call: TRBV12-3/TRBV12-4
cdr3_nt: TGTGCCAGCAGTAGACAGCCGAGCTCTGGAAACACCATATATTTT
cdr3_aa: CASSRQPSSGNTIYF

clone_size: many
d_call: NA
j_call: TRBJ2-7
v_call: TRBV7-2
cdr3_nt: TGTGCCAGCAGCGCACAGTTGGGGGCCTTCTACGAGCAGTACTTC
cdr3_aa: CASSAQLGAFYEQYF